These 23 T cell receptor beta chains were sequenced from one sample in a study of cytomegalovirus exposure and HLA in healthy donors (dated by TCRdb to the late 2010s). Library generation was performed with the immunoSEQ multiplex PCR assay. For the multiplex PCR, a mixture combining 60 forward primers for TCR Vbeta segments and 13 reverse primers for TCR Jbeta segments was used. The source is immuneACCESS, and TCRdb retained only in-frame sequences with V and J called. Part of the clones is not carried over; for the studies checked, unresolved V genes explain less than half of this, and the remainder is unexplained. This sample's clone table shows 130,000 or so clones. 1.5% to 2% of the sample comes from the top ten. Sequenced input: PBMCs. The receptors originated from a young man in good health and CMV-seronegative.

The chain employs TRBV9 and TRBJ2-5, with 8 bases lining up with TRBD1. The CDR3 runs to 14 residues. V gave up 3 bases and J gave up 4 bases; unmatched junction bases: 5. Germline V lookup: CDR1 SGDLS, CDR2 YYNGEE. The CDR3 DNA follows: TGTGCCAGCAGCGGAGGACAGGGTGGAGAGACCCAGTACTTC. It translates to CASSGGQGGETQYF.

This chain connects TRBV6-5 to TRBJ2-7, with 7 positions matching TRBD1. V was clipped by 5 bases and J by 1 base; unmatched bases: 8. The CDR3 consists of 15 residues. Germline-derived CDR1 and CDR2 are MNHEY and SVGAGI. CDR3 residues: CASSASGTASYEQYF. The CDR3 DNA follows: TGTGCCAGCAGTGCCTCCGGGACAGCGTCCTACGAGCAGTACTTC.

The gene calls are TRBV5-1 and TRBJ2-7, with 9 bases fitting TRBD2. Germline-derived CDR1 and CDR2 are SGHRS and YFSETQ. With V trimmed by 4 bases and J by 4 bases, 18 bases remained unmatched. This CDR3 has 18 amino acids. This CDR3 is CASSPSGVLAGVSYEQYF. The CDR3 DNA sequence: TGCGCCAGCAGCCCCTCTGGGGTTTTAGCGGGAGTTTCTTACGAGCAGTACTTC.

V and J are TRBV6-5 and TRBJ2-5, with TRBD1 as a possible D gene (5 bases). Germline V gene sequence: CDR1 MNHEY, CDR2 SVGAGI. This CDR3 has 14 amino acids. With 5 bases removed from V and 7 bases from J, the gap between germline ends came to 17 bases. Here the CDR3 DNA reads TGTGCCAGCAGTCTCCGGACACCTGAAGCGACCCAGTACTTC. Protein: CASSLRTPEATQYF.

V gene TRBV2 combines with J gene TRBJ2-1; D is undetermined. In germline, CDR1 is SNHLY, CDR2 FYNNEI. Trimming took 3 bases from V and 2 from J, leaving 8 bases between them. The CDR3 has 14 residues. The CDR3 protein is CASSDPGTYNEQFF. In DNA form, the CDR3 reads TGTGCCAGCAGTGACCCGGGTACCTACAATGAGCAGTTCTTC.

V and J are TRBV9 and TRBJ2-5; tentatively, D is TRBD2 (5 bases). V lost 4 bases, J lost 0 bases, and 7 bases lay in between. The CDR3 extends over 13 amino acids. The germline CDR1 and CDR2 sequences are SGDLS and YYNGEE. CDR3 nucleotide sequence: TGTGCCAGCAGCAGGGAGTACCAAGAGACCCAGTACTTC. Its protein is CASSREYQETQYF.

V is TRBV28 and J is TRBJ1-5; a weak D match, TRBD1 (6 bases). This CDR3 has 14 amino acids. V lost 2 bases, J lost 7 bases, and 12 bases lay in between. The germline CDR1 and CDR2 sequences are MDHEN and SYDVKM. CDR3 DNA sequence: TGTGCCAGCAGTTTAGTACAGGGAACCCAGCCCCAGCATTTT. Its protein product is CASSLVQGTQPQHF.

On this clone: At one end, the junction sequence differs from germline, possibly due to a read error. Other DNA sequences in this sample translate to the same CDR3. CDR3: CASSYAGANTEAFF. The CDR3 DNA is TGTGCCAGCAGCTATGCTGGGGCTAACACTGAGGCTTTCTTT. The chain carries TRBV7-6 and TRBJ1-1; possible D gene TRBD1, 5 bases. Germline V gene data show CDR1 as SGHVS and CDR2 as FNYEAQ. The CDR3 runs to 14 residues.

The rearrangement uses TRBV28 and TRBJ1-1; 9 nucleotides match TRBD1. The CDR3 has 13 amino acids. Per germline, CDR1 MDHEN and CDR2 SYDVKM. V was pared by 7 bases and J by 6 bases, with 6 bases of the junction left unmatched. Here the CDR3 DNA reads TGTGCCAGCAACGGACAGGGGATCCCTGAAGCTTTCTTT. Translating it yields CASNGQGIPEAFF.

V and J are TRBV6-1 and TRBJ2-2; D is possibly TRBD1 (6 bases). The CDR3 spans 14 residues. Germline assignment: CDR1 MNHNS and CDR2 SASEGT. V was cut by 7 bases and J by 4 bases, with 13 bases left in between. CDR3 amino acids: CASNRQGTTGELFF. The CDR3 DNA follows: TGTGCCAGCAATAGGCAGGGGACCACCGGGGAGCTGTTTTTT.

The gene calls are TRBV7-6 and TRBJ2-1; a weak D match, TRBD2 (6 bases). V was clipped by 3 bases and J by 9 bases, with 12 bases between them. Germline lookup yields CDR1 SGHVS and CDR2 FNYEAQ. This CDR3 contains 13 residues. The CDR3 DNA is TGTGCCAGCAGCTTTTCTACGGGAGTTGAGCAGTTCTTC. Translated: CASSFSTGVEQFF.

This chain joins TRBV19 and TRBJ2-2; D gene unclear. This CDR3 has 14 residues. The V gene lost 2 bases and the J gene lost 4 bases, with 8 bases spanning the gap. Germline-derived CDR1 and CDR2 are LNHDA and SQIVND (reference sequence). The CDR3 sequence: CASSITVSTGELFF. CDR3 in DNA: TGTGCCAGTAGTATAACAGTAAGCACCGGGGAGCTGTTTTTT.

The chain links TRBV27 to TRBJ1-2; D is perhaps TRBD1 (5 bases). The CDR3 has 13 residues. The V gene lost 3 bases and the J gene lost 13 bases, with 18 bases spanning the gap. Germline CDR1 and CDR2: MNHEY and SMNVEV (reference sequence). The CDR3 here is CASSLKGEYGGTF. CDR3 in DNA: TGTGCCAGCAGTTTGAAAGGGGAATATGGCGGCACCTTC.

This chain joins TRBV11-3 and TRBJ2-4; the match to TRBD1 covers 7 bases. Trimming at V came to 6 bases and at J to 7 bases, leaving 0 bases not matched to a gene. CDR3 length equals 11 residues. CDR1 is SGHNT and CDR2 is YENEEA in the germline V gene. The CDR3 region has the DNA TGTGCCAGCAGACAGGGGAACATTCAGTACTTC. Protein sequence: CASRQGNIQYF.

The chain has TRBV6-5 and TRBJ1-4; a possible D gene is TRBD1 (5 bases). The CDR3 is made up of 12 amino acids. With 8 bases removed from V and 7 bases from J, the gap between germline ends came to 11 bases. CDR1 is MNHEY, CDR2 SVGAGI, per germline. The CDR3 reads CASGGSGEKLFF. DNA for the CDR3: TGTGCCAGCGGGGGGAGCGGTGAAAAACTGTTTTTT.

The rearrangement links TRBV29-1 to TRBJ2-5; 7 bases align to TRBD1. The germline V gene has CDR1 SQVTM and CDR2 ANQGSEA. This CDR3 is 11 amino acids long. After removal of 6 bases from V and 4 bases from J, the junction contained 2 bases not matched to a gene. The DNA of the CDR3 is TGCAGCGTAGGGGGCGCAGAGACCCAGTACTTC. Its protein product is CSVGGAETQYF.

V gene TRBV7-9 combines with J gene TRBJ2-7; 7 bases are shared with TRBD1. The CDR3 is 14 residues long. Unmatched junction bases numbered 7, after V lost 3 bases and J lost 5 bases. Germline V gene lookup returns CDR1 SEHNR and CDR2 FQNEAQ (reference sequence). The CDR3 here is CASSFLTGAHEQYF. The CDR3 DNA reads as TGTGCCAGCAGCTTTTTAACAGGGGCTCACGAGCAGTACTTC.

CDR3 nucleotides: TGTGCCAGCAGTACCCAGGTTCCAGATACGCAGTATTTT. Protein sequence: CASSTQVPDTQYF. V usage is TRBV28 and J usage is TRBJ2-3; D not certain. The CDR3 has 13 amino acids. Germline assignment: CDR1 MDHEN and CDR2 SYDVKM. V was shortened by 5 bases and J by 4 bases, with 10 bases between the two germline ends.

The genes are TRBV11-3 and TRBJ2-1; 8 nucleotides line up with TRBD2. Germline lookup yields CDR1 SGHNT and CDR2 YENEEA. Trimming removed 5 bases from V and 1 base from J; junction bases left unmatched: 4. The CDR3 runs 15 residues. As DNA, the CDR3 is TGTGCCAGCAGCGGACTAGCTACTTCCTACAATGAGCAGTTCTTC. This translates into CASSGLATSYNEQFF. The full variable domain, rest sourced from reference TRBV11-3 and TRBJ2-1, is EAGVVQSPRYKIIEKKQPVAFWCNPISGHNTLYWYLQNLGQGPELLIRYENEEAVDDSQLPKDRFSAERLKGVDSTLKIQPAELGDSAVYLCASSGLATSYNEQFFGPGTRLTVL.

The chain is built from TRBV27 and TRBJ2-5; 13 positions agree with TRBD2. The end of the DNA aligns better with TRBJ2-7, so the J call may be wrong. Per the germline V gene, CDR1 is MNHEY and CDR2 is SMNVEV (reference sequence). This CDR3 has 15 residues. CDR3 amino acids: CASSRTSGRSYEQYF. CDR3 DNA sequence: TGTGCCAGCAGTAGGACTAGCGGGAGATCCTACGAGCAGTACTTC.

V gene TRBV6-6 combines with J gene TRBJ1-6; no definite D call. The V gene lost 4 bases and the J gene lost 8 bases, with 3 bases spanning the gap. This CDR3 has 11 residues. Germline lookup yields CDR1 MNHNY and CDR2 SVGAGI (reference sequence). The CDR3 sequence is CASSSYSPLHF. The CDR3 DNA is TGTGCCAGCAGTTCGTATTCACCCCTCCACTTT.

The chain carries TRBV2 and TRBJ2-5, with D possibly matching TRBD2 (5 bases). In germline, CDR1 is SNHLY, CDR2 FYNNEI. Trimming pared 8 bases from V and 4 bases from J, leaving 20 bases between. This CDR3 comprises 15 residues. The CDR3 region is CASEIGGFGLETQYF. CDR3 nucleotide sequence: TGTGCCAGCGAAATTGGCGGGTTCGGTTTAGAGACCCAGTACTTC.

CDR3 amino acids: CSVAGGLTSEQYF. The CDR3 DNA follows: TGCAGCGTTGCGGGTGGACTTACGAGTGAGCAGTACTTC. V is TRBV29-1 and J is TRBJ2-7, with D perhaps matching TRBD2 (5 bases). Trimming pared 4 bases from V and 7 bases from J, leaving 17 bases between. Germline V gives CDR1 SQVTM, CDR2 ANQGSEA. The CDR3 runs 13 residues.